The 2 T cell receptor beta chains presented below share a single source sample, sequenced in a study of cytotoxic CD8 clonotypes in ibrutinib-treated CLL (dated by TCRdb to about 2021). Explained via the paper, the time point label denotes: approximately 2 years on ibrutinib. The library was generated by the immunoSEQ multiplex PCR assay. Not all clones reach the TCRdb copy of this immuneACCESS table, which keeps in-frame sequences only. Checked studies attribute under half of the gap to unresolved V genes and leave the rest unexplained. Recorded for this sample are fewer than 150,000 clones; roughly 80% of them occurred a single time. Less than 4% of the sample rests with the top ten. Sequenced material: PBMCs, taken after 24 months of ibrutinib treatment. The receptors shown here come from a human donor with chronic lymphocytic leukemia.

The rearrangement joins TRBV7-3 to TRBJ1-1; D perhaps matches TRBD1 (5 bases). Deletions cut 5 bases from V and 2 bases from J, with 9 bases between. In germline, CDR1 is SGHTA, CDR2 FQGTGA. CDR3 length: 13 residues. CDR3 sequence: CASSKTVNTEAFF. CDR3 nucleotides: TGTGCCAGCAGCAAGACAGTTAACACTGAAGCTTTCTTT.

The chain joins TRBV18 to TRBJ2-7; 11 bases fit TRBD2. The CDR3 contains 16 residues. Germline-derived CDR1 and CDR2 are KGHSH and LQKENI. Trimming at V came to 0 bases and at J to 5 bases, leaving 6 bases not matched to a gene. The CDR3 reads CASSPPLAGVIHEQYF. CDR3 sequence (DNA): TGTGCCAGCTCACCACCACTAGCGGGGGTGATCCACGAGCAGTACTTC. Complete variable domain (other parts from reference TRBV18 and TRBJ2-7): NAGVMQNPRHLVRRRGQEARLRCSPMKGHSHVYWYRQLPEEGLKFMVYLQKENIIDESGMPKERFSAEFPKEGPSILRIQQVVRGDSAAYFCASSPPLAGVIHEQYFGPGTRLTVT.